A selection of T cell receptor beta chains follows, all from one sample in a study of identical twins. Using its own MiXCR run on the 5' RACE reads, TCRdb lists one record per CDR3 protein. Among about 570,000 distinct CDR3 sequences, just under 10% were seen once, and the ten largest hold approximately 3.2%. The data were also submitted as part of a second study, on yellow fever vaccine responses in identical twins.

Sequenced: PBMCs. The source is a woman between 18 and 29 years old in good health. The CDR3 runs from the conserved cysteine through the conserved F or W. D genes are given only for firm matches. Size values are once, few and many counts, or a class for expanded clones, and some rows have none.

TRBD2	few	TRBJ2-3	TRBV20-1	CSARRRRGDTDTQYF	TGCAGTGCTAGAAGGCGGCGGGGGGACACAGATACGCAGTATTTT
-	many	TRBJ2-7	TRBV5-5	CASSPQGLDEQYF	TGTGCCAGCAGCCCACAGGGTCTCGACGAGCAGTACTTC
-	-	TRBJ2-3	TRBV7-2	CASSSALGRDTQYF	TGTGCCAGCAGCTCAGCATTGGGGCGGGATACGCAGTATTTT
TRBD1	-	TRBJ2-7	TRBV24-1	CATSPGQGYDEQYF	TGTGCCACCAGTCCGGGACAGGGGTACGACGAGCAGTACTTC
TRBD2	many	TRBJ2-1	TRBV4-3	CASSQDGRGSSYNEQFF	TGCGCCAGCAGCCAAGATGGGCGCGGGAGCTCCTACAATGAGCAGTTCTTC
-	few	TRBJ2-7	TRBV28	CASSSSFPYEQYF	TGTGCCAGCAGTTCCTCATTTCCCTACGAGCAGTACTTC
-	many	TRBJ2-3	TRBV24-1	CATSDLAPGTTDTQYF	TGTGCCACCAGTGATTTGGCACCCGGGACCACAGATACGCAGTATTTT
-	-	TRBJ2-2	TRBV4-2	CASSQDGGRNTGELFF	TGTGCCAGCAGCCAAGATGGGGGGAGGAACACCGGGGAGCTGTTTTTT
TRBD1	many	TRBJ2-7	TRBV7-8	CASSSSPGQIYEQYF	TGTGCCAGCAGCTCCAGTCCGGGACAGATATACGAGCAGTACTTC
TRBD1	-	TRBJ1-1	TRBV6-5	CASSYSTGQWAFF	TGTGCCAGCAGTTACTCGACGGGACAGTGGGCTTTCTTT
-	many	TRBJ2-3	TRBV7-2	CASSHLVGNVGTDTQYF	TGTGCCAGCTCCCATCTCGTCGGGAACGTGGGCACAGATACGCAGTATTTT
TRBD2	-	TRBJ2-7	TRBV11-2	CASSSLAGFYEQYF	TGTGCCAGCAGCTCGCTAGCGGGATTCTACGAGCAGTACTTC
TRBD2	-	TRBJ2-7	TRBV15	CATSREGVRGAGAEQYF	TGTGCCACCAGCAGAGAAGGGGTGCGAGGGGCGGGAGCCGAGCAGTACTTC
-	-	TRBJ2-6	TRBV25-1	CASSDSLTVSGANVLTF	TGTGCCAGCAGTGATTCTCTGACGGTCTCTGGGGCCAACGTCCTGACTTTC
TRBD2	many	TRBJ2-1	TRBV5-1	CASSTFALAGGRGYNEQFF	TGCGCCAGCAGCACCTTCGCACTAGCGGGAGGACGGGGTTACAATGAGCAGTTCTTC
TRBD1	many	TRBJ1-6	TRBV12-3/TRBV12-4	CASSLGQGGSPLHF	TGTGCCAGCAGCCTTGGACAGGGCGGTTCACCCCTCCACTTT
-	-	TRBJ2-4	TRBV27	CASSQGIQGNIQYF	TGTGCCAGCAGTCAGGGTATCCAGGGGAACATTCAGTACTTC
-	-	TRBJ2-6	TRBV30	CAWSRSGANVLTF	TGTGCCTGGAGCCGCTCTGGGGCCAACGTCCTGACTTTC
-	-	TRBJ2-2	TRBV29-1	CSGQDDANTGELFF	TGCAGCGGTCAGGACGACGCGAACACCGGGGAGCTGTTTTTT
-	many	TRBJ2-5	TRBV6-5	CASRVAETQYF	TGTGCCAGCAGGGTGGCAGAGACCCAGTACTTC
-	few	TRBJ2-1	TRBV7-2	CASSFLRGVGHNEQFF	TGTGCCAGCAGCTTTTTGAGGGGTGTGGGGCACAATGAGCAGTTCTTC
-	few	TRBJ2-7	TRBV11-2	CASSPLVNEQYF	TGTGCCAGCAGCCCCCTCGTGAACGAGCAGTACTTC
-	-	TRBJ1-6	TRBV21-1	CASTEEAQSNSPLHF	TGTGCCAGCACCGAGGAGGCACAGAGCAATTCACCCCTCCACTTT
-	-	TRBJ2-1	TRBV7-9	CASSPGVPSSYNEQFF	TGTGCCAGCAGCCCAGGGGTACCAAGCTCCTACAATGAGCAGTTCTTC
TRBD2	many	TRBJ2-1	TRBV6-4	CASSTSGDSYNEQFF	TGTGCCAGCAGCACTAGCGGGGACTCCTACAATGAGCAGTTCTTC
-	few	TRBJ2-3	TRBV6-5	CASSYTIGGLVGTDTQYF	TGTGCCAGCAGTTACACGATCGGGGGTTTAGTTGGTACAGATACGCAGTATTTT
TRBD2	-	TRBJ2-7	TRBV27	CASSQKGTSGSEQYF	TGTGCCAGCAGTCAAAAGGGGACTAGCGGGAGCGAGCAGTACTTC
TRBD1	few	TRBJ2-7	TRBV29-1	CSVLDRGKVYEQYF	TGCAGCGTTCTAGACAGGGGTAAGGTCTACGAGCAGTACTTC
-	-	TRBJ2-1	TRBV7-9	CASSLARNWGFYNEQFF	TGTGCCAGCAGCTTAGCGCGTAACTGGGGGTTCTACAATGAGCAGTTCTTC
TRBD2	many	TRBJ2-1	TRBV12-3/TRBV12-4	CASSGLAGHNEQFF	TGTGCCAGCAGTGGACTAGCGGGGCACAATGAGCAGTTCTTC
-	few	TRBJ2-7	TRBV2	CASSAWGKQVGEQYF	TGTGCCAGCAGTGCCTGGGGGAAACAAGTAGGCGAGCAGTACTTC
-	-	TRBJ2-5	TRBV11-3	CASSLDSGLAETQYF	TGTGCCAGCAGCTTAGATTCGGGTCTAGCGGAGACCCAGTACTTC